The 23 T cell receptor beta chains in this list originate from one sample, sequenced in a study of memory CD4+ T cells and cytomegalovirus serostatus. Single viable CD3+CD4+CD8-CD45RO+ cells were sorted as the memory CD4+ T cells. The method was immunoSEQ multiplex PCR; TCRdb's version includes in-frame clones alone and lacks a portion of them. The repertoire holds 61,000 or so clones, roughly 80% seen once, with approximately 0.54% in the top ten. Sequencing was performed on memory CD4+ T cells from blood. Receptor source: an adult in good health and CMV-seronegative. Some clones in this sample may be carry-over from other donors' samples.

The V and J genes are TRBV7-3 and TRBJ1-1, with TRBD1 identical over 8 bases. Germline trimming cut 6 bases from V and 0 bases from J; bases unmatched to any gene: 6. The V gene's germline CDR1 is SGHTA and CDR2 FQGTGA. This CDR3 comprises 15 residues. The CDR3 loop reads CASSPRTGMNTEAFF. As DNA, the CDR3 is TGTGCCAGCAGTCCGCGGACAGGGATGAACACTGAAGCTTTCTTT.

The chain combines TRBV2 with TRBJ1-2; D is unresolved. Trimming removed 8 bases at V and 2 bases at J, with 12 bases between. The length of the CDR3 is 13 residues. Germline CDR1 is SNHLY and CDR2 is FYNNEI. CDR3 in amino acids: CASRPVLNYGYTF. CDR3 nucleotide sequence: TGTGCCAGCCGCCCGGTGCTAAACTATGGCTACACCTTC. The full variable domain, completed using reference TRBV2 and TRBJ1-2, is EPEVTQTPSHQVTQMGQEVILRCVPISNHLYFYWYRQILGQKVEFLVSFYNNEISEKSEIFDDQFSVERPDGSNFTLKIRSTKLEDSAMYFCASRPVLNYGYTFGSGTRLTVV.

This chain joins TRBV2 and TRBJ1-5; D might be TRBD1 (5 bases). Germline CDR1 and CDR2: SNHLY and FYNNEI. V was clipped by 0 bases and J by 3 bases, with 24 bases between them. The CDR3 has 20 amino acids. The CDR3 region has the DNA TGTGCCAGCAGTGAAGCGGGGTCCCGTGTACAGGTCCTTTCCAATCAGCCCCAGCATTTT. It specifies CASSEAGSRVQVLSNQPQHF.

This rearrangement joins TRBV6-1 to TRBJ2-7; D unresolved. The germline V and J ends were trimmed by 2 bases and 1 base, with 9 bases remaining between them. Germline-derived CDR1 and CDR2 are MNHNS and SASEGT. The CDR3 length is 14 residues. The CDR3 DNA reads TGTGCCAGCAGTGAATCTGGCCCTTCCTACGAGCAGTACTTC. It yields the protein CASSESGPSYEQYF.

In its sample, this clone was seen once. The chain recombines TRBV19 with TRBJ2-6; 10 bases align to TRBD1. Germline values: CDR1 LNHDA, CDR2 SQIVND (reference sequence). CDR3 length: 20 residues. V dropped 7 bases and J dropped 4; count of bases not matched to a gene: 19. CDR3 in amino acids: CASTRIGVTGGPWGANVLTF. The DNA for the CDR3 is TGTGCCAGTACCCGAATTGGGGTGACAGGGGGCCCGTGGGGGGCCAACGTCCTGACTTTC.

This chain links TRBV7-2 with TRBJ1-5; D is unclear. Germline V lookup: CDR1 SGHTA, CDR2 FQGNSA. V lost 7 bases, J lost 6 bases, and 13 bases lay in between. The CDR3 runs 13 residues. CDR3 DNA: TGTGCCAGCACCTCGGGTCCGGGTCAGCCCCAGCATTTT. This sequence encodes CASTSGPGQPQHF.

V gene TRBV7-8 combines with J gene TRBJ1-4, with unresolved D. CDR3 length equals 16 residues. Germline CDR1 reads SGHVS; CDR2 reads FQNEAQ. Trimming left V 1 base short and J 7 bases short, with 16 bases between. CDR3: CASSLESPLGGEKLFF. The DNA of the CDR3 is TGTGCCAGCAGCTTAGAATCCCCCCTCGGAGGTGAAAAACTGTTTTTT.

This chain's CDR3 is CASGLGRVGPSTGELFF. CDR3 bases: TGTGCTAGTGGTTTGGGCAGGGTGGGACCGAGCACCGGGGAGCTGTTTTTT. The chain recombines TRBV12-5 with TRBJ2-2, with D perhaps TRBD1 or TRBD2 (5 bases each). Trimming took 1 base from V and 4 from J, leaving 16 bases between them. Per germline, CDR1 LGHNT and CDR2 FRNRAP. The CDR3 is 17 residues long.

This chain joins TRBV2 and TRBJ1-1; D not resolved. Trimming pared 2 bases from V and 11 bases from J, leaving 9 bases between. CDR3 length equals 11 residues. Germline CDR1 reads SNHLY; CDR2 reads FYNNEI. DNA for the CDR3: TGTGCCAGCAGTGAACACAGCGGGGCTTTCTTT. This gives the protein CASSEHSGAFF.

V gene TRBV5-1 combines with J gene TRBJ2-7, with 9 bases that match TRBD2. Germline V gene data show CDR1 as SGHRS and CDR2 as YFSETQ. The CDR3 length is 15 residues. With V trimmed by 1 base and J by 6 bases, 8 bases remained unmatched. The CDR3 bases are TGCGCCAGCAGCTTGAACCCAGCGGGGGGTAGCGAGCAGTACTTC. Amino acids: CASSLNPAGGSEQYF.

CDR3: CASSLTSGPYEQYF. CDR3 in DNA: TGTGCCAGCAGCCTGACTAGCGGCCCGTACGAGCAGTACTTC. This chain links TRBV11-3 with TRBJ2-7; 9 bases are shared with TRBD2. J lost 4 bases, V lost 5 bases, and 6 bases had no gene match. CDR1 is SGHNT and CDR2 is YENEEA in the germline V gene. The CDR3 length is 14 residues.

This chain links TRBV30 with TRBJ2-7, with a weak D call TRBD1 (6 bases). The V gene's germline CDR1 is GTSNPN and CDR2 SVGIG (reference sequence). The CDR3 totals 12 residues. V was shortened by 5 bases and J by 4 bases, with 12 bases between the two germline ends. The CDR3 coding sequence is TGTGCCTGGGCAAAGACAGGTTACGAGCAGTACTTC. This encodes CAWAKTGYEQYF.

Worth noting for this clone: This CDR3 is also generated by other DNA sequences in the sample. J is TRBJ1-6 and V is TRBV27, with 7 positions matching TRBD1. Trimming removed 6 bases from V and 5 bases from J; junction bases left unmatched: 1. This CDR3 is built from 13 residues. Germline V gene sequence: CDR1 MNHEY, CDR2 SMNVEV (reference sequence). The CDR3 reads CASRGQDNSPLHF. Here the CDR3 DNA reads TGTGCCAGCAGAGGACAGGATAATTCACCCCTCCACTTT.

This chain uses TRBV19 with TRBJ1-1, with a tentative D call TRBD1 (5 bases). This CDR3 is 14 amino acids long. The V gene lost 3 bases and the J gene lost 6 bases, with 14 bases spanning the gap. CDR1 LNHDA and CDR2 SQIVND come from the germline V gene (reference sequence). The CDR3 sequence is CASSIKARAAEAFF. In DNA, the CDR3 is TGTGCCAGTAGTATTAAGGCCAGGGCGGCTGAAGCTTTCTTT.

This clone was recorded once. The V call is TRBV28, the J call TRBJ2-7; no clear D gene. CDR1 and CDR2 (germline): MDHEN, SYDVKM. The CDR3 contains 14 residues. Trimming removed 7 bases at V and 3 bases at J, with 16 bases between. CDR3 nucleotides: TGTGCCAGCATGGGATCCGGACGAAGCTACGAGCAGTACTTC. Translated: CASMGSGRSYEQYF. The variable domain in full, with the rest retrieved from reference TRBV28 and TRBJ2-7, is DVKVTQSSRYLVKRTGEKVFLECVQDMDHENMFWYRQDPGLGLRLIYFSYDVKMKEKGDIPEGYSVSREKKERFSLILESASTNQTSMYLCASMGSGRSYEQYFGPGTRLTVT.

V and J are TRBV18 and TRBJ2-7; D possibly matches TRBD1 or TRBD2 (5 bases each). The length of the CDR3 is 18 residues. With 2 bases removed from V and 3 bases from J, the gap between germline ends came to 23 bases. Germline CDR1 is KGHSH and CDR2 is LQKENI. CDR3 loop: CASSPESGRRRTGYEQYF. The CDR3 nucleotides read TGTGCCAGCTCACCAGAGTCAGGGCGAAGGAGGACGGGCTACGAGCAGTACTTC.

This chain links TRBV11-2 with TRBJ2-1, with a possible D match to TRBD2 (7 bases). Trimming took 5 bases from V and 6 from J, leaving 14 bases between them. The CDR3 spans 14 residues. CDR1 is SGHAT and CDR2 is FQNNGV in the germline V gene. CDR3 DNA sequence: TGTGCCAGCAGCCAAACTAGGGGGGGCAATGAGCAGTTCTTC. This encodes CASSQTRGGNEQFF.

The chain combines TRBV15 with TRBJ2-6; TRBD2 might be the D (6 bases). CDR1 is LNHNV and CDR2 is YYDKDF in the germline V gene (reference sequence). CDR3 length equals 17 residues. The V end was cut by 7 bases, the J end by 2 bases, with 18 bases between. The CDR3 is CATTERSGVAGANVLTF. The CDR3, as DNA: TGTGCCACCACCGAGCGATCGGGAGTAGCTGGGGCCAACGTCCTGACTTTC.

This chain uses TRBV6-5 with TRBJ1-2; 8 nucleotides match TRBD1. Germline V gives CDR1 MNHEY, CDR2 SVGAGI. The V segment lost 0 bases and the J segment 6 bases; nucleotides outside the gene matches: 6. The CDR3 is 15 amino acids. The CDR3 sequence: CASSYSRAGGNGYTF. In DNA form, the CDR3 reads TGTGCCAGCAGTTACTCGAGGGCAGGGGGCAATGGCTACACCTTC.

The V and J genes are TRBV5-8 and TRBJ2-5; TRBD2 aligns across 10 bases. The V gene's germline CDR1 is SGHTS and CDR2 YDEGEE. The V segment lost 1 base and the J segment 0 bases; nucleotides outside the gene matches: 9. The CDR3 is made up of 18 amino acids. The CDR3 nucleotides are TGTGCCAGCAGCTTGTACTTAGGACTAGCGGCTTACCAAGAGACCCAGTACTTC. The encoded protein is CASSLYLGLAAYQETQYF. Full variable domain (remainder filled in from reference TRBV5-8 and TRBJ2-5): EAGVTQSPTHLIKTRGQQATLRCSPISGHTSVYWYQQALGLGLQFLLWYDEGEERNRGNFPPRFSGRQFPNYSSELNVNALELEDSALYLCASSLYLGLAAYQETQYFGPGTRLLVL.

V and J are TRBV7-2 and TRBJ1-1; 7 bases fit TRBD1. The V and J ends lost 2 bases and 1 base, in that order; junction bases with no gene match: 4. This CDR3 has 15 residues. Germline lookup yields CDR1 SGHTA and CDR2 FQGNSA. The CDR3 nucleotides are TGTGCCAGCAGCTTACTACAGGGGCCGAACACTGAAGCTTTCTTT. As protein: CASSLLQGPNTEAFF.

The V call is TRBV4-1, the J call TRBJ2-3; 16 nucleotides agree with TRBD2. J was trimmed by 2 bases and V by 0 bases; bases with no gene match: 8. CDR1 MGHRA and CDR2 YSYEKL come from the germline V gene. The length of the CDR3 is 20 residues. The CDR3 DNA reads TGCGCCAGCAGCCAAGAGGGACTAGCGGGAGGGCCTTGGGTCACAGATACGCAGTATTTT. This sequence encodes CASSQEGLAGGPWVTDTQYF.

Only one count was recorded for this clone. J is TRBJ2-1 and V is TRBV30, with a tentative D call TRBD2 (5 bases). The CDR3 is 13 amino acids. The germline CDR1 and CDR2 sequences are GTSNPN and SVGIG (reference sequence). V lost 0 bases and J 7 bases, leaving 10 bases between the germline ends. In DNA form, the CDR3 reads TGTGCCTGGAGTGTATTGAGGGTAAATGAGCAGTTCTTC. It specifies CAWSVLRVNEQFF.